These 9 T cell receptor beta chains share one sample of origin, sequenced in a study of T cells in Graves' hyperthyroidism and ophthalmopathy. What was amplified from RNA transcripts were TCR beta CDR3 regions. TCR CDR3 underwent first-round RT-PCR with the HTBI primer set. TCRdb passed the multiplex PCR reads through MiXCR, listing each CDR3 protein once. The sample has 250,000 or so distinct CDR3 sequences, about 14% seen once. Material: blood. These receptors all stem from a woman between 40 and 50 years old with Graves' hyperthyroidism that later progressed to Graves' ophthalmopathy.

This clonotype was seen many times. CDR3 DNA: TGTGCCAGCAGTCCGACGGGACTAGCGGGATTGAGGCCCTCCTACGAGCAGTACTTC. It encodes CASSPTGLAGLRPSYEQYF. The chain carries TRBV27 and TRBJ2-7, with 13 bases aligning to TRBD2. V was clipped by 5 bases and J by 0 bases; unmatched bases: 13. The CDR3 has 19 residues. Germline V gene sequence: CDR1 MNHEY, CDR2 SMNVEV (reference sequence).

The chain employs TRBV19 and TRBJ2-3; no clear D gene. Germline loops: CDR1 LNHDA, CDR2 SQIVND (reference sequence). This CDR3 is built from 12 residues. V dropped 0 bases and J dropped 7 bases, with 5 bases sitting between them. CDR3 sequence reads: CASSIDLYTQYF. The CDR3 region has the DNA TGTGCCAGTAGTATAGATCTGTATACGCAGTATTTT.

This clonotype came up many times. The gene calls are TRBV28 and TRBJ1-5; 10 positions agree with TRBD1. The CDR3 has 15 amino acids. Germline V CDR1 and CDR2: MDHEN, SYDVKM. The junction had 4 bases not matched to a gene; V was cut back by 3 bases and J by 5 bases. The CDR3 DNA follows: TGTGCCAGCAGTTTGAGGGGACAGGGGTATCAGCCCCAGCATTTT. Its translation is CASSLRGQGYQPQHF.

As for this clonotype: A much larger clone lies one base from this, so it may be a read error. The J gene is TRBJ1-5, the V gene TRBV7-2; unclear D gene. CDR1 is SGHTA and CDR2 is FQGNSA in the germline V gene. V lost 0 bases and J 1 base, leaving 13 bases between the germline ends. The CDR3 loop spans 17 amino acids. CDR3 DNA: TGTGCCAGCAGCTTAGCGAGGGAGGAAGTGAGCAATCAGCCCCAGCATTTT. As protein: CASSLAREEVSNQPQHF.

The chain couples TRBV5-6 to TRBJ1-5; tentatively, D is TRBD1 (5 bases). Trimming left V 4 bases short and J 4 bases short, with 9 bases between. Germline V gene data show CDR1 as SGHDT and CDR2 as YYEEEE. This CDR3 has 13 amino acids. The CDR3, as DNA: TGTGCCAGCAGCAGATGGGGGAATCAGCCCCAGCATTTT. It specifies CASSRWGNQPQHF.

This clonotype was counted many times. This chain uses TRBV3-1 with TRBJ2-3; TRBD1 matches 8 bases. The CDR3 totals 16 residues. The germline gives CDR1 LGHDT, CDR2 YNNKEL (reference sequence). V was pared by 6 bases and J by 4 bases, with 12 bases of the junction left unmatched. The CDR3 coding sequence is TGTGCCAGCAGTCGGAATCGACAGGGGTCGTCAGATACGCAGTATTTT. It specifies CASSRNRQGSSDTQYF.

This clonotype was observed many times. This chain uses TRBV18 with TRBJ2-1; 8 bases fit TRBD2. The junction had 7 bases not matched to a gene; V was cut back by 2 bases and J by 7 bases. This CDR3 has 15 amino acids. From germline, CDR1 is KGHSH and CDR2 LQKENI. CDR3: CASSPSSGSGNEQFF. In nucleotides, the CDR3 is TGTGCCAGCTCACCATCCAGCGGGAGTGGGAATGAGCAGTTCTTC.

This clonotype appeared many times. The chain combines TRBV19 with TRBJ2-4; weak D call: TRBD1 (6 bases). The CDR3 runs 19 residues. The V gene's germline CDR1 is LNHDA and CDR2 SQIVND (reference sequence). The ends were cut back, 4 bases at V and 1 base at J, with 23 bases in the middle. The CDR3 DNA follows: TGTGCCAGTAGTACTAACGCCGCACAGGGTAACCTGGCCAAAAACATTCAGTACTTC. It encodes CASSTNAAQGNLAKNIQYF.

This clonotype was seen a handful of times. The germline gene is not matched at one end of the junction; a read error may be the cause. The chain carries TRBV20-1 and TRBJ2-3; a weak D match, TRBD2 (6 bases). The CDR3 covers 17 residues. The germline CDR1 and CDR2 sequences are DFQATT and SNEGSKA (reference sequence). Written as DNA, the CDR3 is TGCAGTGCTAGTCAGCTCCGGGACTCAATCTTCACAGATGCGCAGTATTTT. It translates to CSASQLRDSIFTDAQYF.